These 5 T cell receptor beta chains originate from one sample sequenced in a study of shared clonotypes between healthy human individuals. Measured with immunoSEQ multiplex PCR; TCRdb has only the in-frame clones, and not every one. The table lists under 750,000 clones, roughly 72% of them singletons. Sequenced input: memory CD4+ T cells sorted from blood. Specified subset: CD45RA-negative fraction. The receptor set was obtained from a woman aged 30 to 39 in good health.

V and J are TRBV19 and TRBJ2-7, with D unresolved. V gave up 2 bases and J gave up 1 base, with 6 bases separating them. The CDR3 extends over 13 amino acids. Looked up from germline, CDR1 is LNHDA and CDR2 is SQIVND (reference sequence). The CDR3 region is CASSITSSYEQYF. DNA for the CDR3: TGTGCCAGTAGTATAACCTCTTCCTACGAGCAGTACTTC.

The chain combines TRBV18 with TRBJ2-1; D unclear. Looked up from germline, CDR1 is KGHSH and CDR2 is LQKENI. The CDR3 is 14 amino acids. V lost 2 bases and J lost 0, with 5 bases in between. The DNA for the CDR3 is TGTGCCAGCTCACCAACGAGCTCCTACAATGAGCAGTTCTTC. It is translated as CASSPTSSYNEQFF.

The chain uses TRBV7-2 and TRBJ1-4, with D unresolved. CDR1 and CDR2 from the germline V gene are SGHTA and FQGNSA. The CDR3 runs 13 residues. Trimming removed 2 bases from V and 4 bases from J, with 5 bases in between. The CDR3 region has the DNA TGTGCCAGCAGCTTATATAGTAATGAAAAACTGTTTTTT. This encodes CASSLYSNEKLFF.

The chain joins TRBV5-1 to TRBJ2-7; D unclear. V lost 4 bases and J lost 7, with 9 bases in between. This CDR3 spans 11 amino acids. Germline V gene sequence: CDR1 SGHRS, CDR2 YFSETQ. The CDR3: CASSLLGEQYF. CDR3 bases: TGCGCCAGCAGCCTTTTAGGGGAGCAGTACTTC.

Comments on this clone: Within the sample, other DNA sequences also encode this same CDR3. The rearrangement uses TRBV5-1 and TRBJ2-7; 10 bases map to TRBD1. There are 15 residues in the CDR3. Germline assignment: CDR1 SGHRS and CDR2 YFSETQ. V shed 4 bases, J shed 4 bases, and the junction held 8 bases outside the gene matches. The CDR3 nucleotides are TGCGCCAGCAGCGATCGGACAGGGGGTTTATACGAGCAGTACTTC. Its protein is CASSDRTGGLYEQYF.